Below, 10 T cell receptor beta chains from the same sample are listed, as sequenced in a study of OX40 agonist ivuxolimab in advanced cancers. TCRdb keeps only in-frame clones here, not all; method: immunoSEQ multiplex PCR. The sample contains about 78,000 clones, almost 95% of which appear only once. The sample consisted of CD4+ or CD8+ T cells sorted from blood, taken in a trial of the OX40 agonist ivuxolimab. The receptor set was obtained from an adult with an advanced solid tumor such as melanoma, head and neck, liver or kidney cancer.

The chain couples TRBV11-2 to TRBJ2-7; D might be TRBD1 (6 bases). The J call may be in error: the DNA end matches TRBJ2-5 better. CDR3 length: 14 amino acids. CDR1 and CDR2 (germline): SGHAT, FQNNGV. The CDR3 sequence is CASRADRIQETQYF. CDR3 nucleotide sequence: TGTGCCAGCAGGGCCGACAGGATACAAGAGACCCAGTACTTC.

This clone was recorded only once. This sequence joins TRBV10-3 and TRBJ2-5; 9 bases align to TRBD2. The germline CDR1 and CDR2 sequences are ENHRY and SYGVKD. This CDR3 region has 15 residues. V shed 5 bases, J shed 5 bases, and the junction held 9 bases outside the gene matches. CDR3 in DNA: TGTGCCATCAGTCCCGTCGGGCTAGCGGGGGAGACCCAGTACTTC. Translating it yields CAISPVGLAGETQYF.

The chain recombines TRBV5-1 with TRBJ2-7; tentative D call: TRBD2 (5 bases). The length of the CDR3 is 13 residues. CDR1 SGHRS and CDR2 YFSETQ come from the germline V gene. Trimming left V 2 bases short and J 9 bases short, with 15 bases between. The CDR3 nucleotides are TGCGCCAGCAGCTTTTGGACCCCAGAGGGGCAGTACTTC. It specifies CASSFWTPEGQYF.

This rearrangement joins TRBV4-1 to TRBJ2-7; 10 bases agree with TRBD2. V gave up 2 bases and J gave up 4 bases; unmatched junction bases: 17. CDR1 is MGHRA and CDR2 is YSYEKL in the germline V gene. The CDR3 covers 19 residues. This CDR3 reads CASSQSCLAGAPLCYEQYF. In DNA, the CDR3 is TGCGCCAGCAGCCAAAGTTGCCTAGCGGGGGCCCCACTCTGTTACGAGCAGTACTTC.

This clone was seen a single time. The CDR3, as DNA: TGCGCCAGCAGCTTAGGACAGGGGAATTCACCCCTCCACTTT. Amino acid sequence: CASSLGQGNSPLHF. The V call is TRBV5-1, the J call TRBJ1-6, with 9 positions matching TRBD1. The CDR3 is 14 amino acids. With 2 bases clipped from V and 7 bases from J, the junction kept 1 base outside the gene matches. Germline-derived CDR1 and CDR2 are SGHRS and YFSETQ.

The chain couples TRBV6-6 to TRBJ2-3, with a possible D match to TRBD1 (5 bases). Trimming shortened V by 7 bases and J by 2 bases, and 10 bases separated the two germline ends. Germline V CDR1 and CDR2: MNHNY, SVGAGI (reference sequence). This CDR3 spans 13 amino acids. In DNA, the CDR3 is TGTGCCAGCAAGGGGTCCGTCACAGATACGCAGTATTTT. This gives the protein CASKGSVTDTQYF.

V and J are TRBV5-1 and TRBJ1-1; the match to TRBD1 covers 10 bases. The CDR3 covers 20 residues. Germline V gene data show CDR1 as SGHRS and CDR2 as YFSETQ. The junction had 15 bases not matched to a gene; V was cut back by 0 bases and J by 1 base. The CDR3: CASSLETYRDRGLGNTEAFF. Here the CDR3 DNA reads TGCGCCAGCAGCTTGGAGACGTACCGGGACAGGGGACTAGGGAACACTGAAGCTTTCTTT.

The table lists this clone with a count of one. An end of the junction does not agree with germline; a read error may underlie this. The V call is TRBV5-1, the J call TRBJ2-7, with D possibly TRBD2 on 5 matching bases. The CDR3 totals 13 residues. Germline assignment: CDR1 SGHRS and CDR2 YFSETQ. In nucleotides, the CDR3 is TGCGCCAGCCGCTTTCGGGGAAATAACGAGCAGTACTTC. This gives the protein CASRFRGNNEQYF.

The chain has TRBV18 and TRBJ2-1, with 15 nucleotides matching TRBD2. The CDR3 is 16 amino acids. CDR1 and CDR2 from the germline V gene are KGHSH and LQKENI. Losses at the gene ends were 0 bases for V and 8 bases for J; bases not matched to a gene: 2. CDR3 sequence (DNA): TGTGCCAGCTCACCACCGGGACTAGCGGGAGGCTATGAGCAGTTCTTC. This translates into CASSPPGLAGGYEQFF.

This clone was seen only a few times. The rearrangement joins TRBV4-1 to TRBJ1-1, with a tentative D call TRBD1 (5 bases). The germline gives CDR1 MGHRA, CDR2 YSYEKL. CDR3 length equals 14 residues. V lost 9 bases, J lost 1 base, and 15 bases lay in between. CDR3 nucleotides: TGCGCCAGTACCGTCCAGGGACCGAACACTGAAGCTTTCTTT. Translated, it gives CASTVQGPNTEAFF.